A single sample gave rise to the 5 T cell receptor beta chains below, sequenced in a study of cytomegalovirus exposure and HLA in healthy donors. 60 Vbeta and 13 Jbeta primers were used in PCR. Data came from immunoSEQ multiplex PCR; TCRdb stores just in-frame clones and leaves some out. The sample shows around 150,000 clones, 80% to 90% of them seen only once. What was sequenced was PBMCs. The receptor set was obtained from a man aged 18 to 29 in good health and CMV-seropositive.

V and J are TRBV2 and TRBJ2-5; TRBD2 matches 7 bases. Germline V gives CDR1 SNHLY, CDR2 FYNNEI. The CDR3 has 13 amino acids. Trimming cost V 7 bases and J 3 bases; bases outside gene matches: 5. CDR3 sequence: CASTREDKETQYF. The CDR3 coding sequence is TGTGCCAGCACCCGGGAGGACAAAGAGACCCAGTACTTC.

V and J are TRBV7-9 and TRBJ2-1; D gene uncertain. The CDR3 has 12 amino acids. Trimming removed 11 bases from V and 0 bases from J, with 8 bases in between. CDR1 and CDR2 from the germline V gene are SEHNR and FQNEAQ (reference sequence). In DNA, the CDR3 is TGTGCCCTGGCATCCTCCTACAATGAGCAGTTCTTC. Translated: CALASSYNEQFF.

CDR3 in DNA: TGTGCCAGCTCATCCTTGACAGGGAACACCGGGGAGCTGTTTTTT. Protein product: CASSSLTGNTGELFF. The V call is TRBV18, the J call TRBJ2-2, with a weak D call TRBD1 (6 bases). This CDR3 region has 15 residues. V was clipped by 5 bases and J by 1 base, with 11 bases between them. In germline, CDR1 is KGHSH, CDR2 LQKENI. The complete variable domain, with remaining parts taken from reference TRBV18 and TRBJ2-2, reads NAGVMQNPRHLVRRRGQEARLRCSPMKGHSHVYWYRQLPEEGLKFMVYLQKENIIDESGMPKERFSAEFPKEGPSILRIQQVVRGDSAAYFCASSSLTGNTGELFFGEGSRLTVL.

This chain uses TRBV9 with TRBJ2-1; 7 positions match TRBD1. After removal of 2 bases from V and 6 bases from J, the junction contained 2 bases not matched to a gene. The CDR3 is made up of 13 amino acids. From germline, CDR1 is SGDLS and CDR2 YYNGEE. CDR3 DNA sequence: TGTGCCAGCAGCGTGGACAGGTCCAATGAGCAGTTCTTC. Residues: CASSVDRSNEQFF.

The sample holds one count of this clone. The CDR3 region has the DNA TGTGCCAGCAGCTTAGATCTCTCTACTAGCTACGAGCAGTACTTC. Translated, it gives CASSLDLSTSYEQYF. This rearrangement joins TRBV11-1 to TRBJ2-7, with a possible D match to TRBD2 (5 bases). The CDR3 runs 15 residues. Germline loops: CDR1 SGHAT, CDR2 FQDESV (reference sequence). The ends were cut back, 1 base at V and 3 bases at J, with 13 bases in the middle.